This T cell receptor beta chain was sequenced in a study of OX40 agonist ivuxolimab in advanced cancers. In the study overall: The costimulatory receptor OX40 (CD134) was targeted by ivuxolimab, a fully human IgG2 agonistic monoclonal antibody. Intravenous ivuxolimab was administered to patients every 2 weeks at six dose levels: 0.01, 0.1, 0.3, 1.5, 3 and 10 mg/kg. Of the 50 or so patients in dose escalation, around 19 had hepatocellular carcinoma, some 15 had melanoma, 9 had renal cell carcinoma and 9 had head and neck cancer. In the dose-escalation cohort, 82.7% of patients were male, and the mean age was around 60 years, with a range of about 23 to 90. Prior anti-PD-1, anti-PD-L1 or anti-CTLA-4 therapy was permitted, and approximately 40% of dose-escalation patients had received checkpoint inhibitors. Partial responses occurred in three dose-escalation patients, of whom one had hepatocellular carcinoma and two had cutaneous melanoma. Peripheral TCRbeta sequencing aimed to test whether ivuxolimab altered TCR sequence diversity and caused clonal T-cell expansion. The monotherapy dose-escalation portion (N of about 50 patients) of the phase I ivuxolimab trial is reported in the paper. What the research found in general, with its limitations: Low levels of normalized T-cell clonal expansion were also shown by some nonresponding patients. After ivuxolimab, more expanded clones were found on average in CD8+ T cells than in CD4+ T cells. In the 0.1-3.0 mg/kg groups, partial responders had among the lowest normalized peripheral clonal expansion, particularly in CD8+ T cells. At doses from 0.1 to 3.0 mg/kg, clonal expansion was seen in both CD4+ and CD8+ blood T cells between baseline and week 6. The antigen specificity of the clonally expanded peripheral T cells was not determined.

Regarding this clone: Its antigen remains unidentified. Nothing much larger sits one base from this clone, and base qualities are not available.

Trimming removed 3 bases from V and 0 bases from J, leaving 16 bases between the germline ends. CDR1 and CDR2 are read off the germline V gene (reference sequence) as GTSNPN and SVGIG. From the cysteine up to the phenylalanine, the CDR3 has a length of 16 residues. Only the CDR3 region is kept as DNA, spanning 48 bases read in frame from base 1. Genomic DNA was isolated from the sorted cells so that the TCRbeta CDR3 region could be sequenced. The immunoSEQ Assay was used for sequencing of TCRbeta CDR3 regions. TCRdb took this table from immuneACCESS and kept in-frame rearrangements with V and J called. Such tables lack part of the clones; where checked against another copy, unresolved V genes explain under half of the gap, and the rest is unexplained. Across this sample there are about 100,000 clones, with roughly 90% seen only once. The ten largest clones add up to about 0.67% of the sample. Patients with autoimmune disease history or receiving systemic immunosuppression were excluded from the trial. Peripheral blood for TCR sequencing was drawn from every dose cohort at baseline, at cycle 4 day 1 and at cycle 7 day 1. Samples came from an open-label, multicenter, first-in-human phase I dose-escalation trial of ivuxolimab. Adults with locally advanced or metastatic head and neck squamous cell, hepatocellular, melanoma or renal cell carcinoma were enrolled in the trial. Before TCR sequencing, CD4+ T cells and CD8+ T cells from peripheral blood were sorted into separate populations.

Material: CD4+ or CD8+ T cells sorted from blood, obtained in a trial of the OX40 agonist ivuxolimab. This chain joins TRBV30 to TRBJ2-3; the D gene assignment is perhaps TRBD1 or TRBD2, with each matching 7 bases. This TCR derives from an adult with an advanced solid tumor such as melanoma, head and neck, liver or kidney cancer. The CDR3 here reads CAWSPGGVTSTDTQYF. The sequenced DNA is TGTGCCTGGAGCCCAGGGGGGGTCACTAGCACAGATACGCAGTATTTT.